This TCR beta chain appears in the sequencing data of a study of blood T cell repertoires in COVID-19. Study-level information: COVID-19 samples collected from the United States, Italy and Spain covered acute and convalescent phases. PBMCs, B-cell-depleted T cells, or T cells provided the cDNA or gDNA that made up the material.

How the authors handled the data: Reference gene primers were amplified, and this amplification served to estimate nucleated cell counts. The table came from immunoSEQ multiplex PCR; TCRdb's copy has only in-frame clones and leaves some out. V, J and clone size are those of that table, while D and trimming were read from the DNA. The table has around 300,000 clones, about nine tenths seen once. The material sequenced was peripheral blood. The TCR was taken from a man aged 18 to 29 with active or convalescent COVID-19.

CDR3 nucleotide sequence: TGTGCCAGTAGTATTCGGAGGACTAGCGGACTTCCGGGGCGCAATGAGCAGTTCTTC. It yields the protein CASSIRRTSGLPGRNEQFF. V is TRBV19 and J is TRBJ2-1; 10 nucleotides agree with TRBD2. V lost 3 bases to trimming and J lost 6 bases; unmatched junction nucleotides: 17. The CDR3 is 19 amino acids. Germline V gene lookup returns CDR1 LNHDA and CDR2 SQIVND (reference sequence).